This TCR beta chain derives from a study of human T cells and chemical hapten exposure. Overall study: Donors were sensitized with 2% DPC on the upper inner arm. Patients received weekly diphenylcyclopropenone doses to the scalp throughout the approximately 24-week study. Patch testing was performed with 0.01% DPC on the upper back, with reading at 6 days.

Germline CDR1 reads MDHEN; CDR2 reads SYDVKM. The CDR3 runs 14 residues. Noted time point: patch test 1, 2 weeks after DPC sensitization. Treatment meaning: therapeutic diphenylcyclopropenone sensitization with weekly scalp DPC. TCRdb reanalysed the RACE reads using MiXCR and keeps one entry per CDR3 protein. In the table there are 90,000 to 120,000 distinct CDR3 sequences, approximately 10% of which are singletons. This clonotype was seen only a few times. One end of the junction varies from germline; a read error may be responsible. This sequence was found in a woman in her thirties or forties with alopecia areata. Some clones in this sample may be carry-over from other donors' samples. The sample consisted of whole blood, taken in connection with sensitization to the hapten diphenylcyclopropenone (DPC). This chain connects TRBV28 to TRBJ2-3; TRBD2 is a possible D gene (6 bases). In DNA form, the CDR3 reads TGTGCCAGCGCAACTGCCGGGAGCACAAATACGCAGTATTTT. The encoded protein is CASATAGSTNTQYF.